This TCR beta chain was profiled in a study of response to subunit inactivated influenza vaccine. CDR1 is DFQATT and CDR2 is SNEGSKA in the germline V gene (reference sequence). There are 15 residues in the CDR3. Trimming at V came to 6 bases and at J to 8 bases, leaving 16 bases not matched to a gene. This clonotype was observed many times. Its antigen is still unknown. TCRdb re-called the RT-PCR reads through MiXCR, storing one row per CDR3 protein. The sample holds around 470,000 distinct CDR3 sequences, roughly 7.9% seen once. General study points: The authors offered the suggestion that each seasonal influenza vaccination recruits few new T cells.

The specimen comprised PBMCs from blood, sampled about 23 months after vaccination. This receptor was obtained from a man aged 50-75 years who received an inactivated influenza vaccine. The chain employs TRBV20-1 and TRBJ2-4; 7 bases line up with TRBD1. CDR3 DNA: TGCAGTGCCGAGGGGGCCGAAGGGGTGGTGGACATTCAGTACTTC. Its protein product is CSAEGAEGVVDIQYF.